The T cell receptor beta chain under discussion was sequenced for a study of blood T cell repertoires in COVID-19. Study overall: Samples taken during acute and convalescent COVID-19 were collected in the United States, Italy and Spain. Sources were T cells, B-cell-depleted T cells, or PBMCs; the material itself was cDNA or gDNA.

Authors' data handling: It was from reference gene primer amplification that nucleated cell counts were estimated. Sequenced by immunoSEQ multiplex PCR; TCRdb stores in-frame clones only, minus some. V, J and clone size derive from that table, while D and trimming were established from the DNA sequence. The sample gives 120,000 to 150,000 clones, around 82% of which show up once; roughly 15% is in the top ten. Per germline, CDR1 SQVTM and CDR2 ANQGSEA. This CDR3 is 14 amino acids long. After removal of 5 bases from V and 2 bases from J, the junction contained 3 bases not matched to a gene. This clonotype was sampled from a human donor with acute or convalescent COVID-19. The donor label of this sample is uncertain. The chain links TRBV29-1 to TRBJ2-6; TRBD1 agrees at 7 bases. Specimen: peripheral blood. This chain's CDR3 is CSVTGEAGANVLTF. The DNA of the CDR3 is TGCAGCGTTACAGGGGAAGCTGGGGCCAACGTCCTGACTTTC. Full variable domain (outside the CDR3, taken from reference TRBV29-1 and TRBJ2-6): SAVISQKPSRDICQRGTSLTIQCQVDSQVTMMFWYRQQPGQSLTLIATANQGSEATYESGFVIDKFPISRPNLTFSTLTVSNMSPEDSSIYLCSVTGEAGANVLTFGAGSRLTVL.